The rows below give T cell receptor beta chains drawn from one sample of a study of T cell responses to AZD1222 COVID-19 vaccine. Produced via immunoSEQ multiplex PCR; TCRdb's table is partial and in-frame only. Counted here are 100,000 or so clones, 90% occurring once; the ten biggest clones make up roughly 1.4%. The sequenced sample was peripheral blood, obtained on day 0 of AZD1222 vaccination. The receptors shown here come from an adult in good health. CDR3s leave out the opening cysteine and the closing phenylalanine or tryptophan. The order of the fields is D gene, V gene, CDR3 protein. D genes are given only for firm matches.

NA,TRBV5-6,ASSLGQYDGYT
NA,TRBV11-2,ASSDRRDSGNTIY
NA,TRBV5-1,ASSLSGAVGYT
TRBD1,TRBV4-1,ASSRDRSYEQY
NA,TRBV11-1,ASSLSSNYGYT
TRBD1,TRBV28,ASSRRRGRGRFGNQPQH
NA,TRBV5-4,ASSLVMEDYGYT
NA,TRBV5-6,ASSPWRDPNQPQH
TRBD1,TRBV19,ASRDDRAYEQY
NA,TRBV5-5,ASSLYWGEKLF
NA,TRBV6-5,ASTDPVGGGTEAF
NA,TRBV10-3,AISEDLSGNTIY
NA,TRBV28,ASSLNRNTEAF
NA,TRBV11-2,ASSLVAGLALRNEQF
NA,TRBV6-5,ASNIQRMWENIQY
NA,TRBV7-2,ASSLRGNDGGTQY
TRBD1,TRBV5-1,ASSLNGQGIDTEAF